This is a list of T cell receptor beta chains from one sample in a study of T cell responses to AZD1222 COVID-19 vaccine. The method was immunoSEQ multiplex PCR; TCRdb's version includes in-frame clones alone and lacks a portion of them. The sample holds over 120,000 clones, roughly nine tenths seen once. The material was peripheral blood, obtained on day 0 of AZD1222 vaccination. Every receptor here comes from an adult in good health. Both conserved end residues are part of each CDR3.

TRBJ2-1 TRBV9 CASSAGGRLGVF
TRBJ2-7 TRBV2 CASNRGGYEQYF
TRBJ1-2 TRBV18 CASSLRDLNTKGYTF
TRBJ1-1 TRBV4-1 CASSQGQRTANTEAFF
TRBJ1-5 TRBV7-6 CASSLDPPQASNQPQHF
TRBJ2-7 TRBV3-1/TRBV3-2 CASSLGLVSYEQYF
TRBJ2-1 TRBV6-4 CASSEGLAGYNEQFF
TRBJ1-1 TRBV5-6 CASIAGALGTAEAFF
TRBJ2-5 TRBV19 CASSAGGPETQYF
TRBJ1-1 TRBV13 CASSLDRGRIRAEAFF
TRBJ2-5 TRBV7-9 CASSSQQGVETQYF
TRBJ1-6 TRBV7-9 CASSLGRGDPLHF
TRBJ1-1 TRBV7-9 CASSLGGTGETEAFF
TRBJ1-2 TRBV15 CATSGVDYGYTF
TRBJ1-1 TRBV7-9 CASSLAGTEAFF
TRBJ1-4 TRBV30 CAWNPGWGKLFF
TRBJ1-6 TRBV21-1 CASSNRTGKNSPLHF
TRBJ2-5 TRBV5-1 CASSLAPKRVQETQYF
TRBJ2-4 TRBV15 CATSRDVGSREYF
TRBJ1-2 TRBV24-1 CATSDLYTDGYTF
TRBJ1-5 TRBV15 CATTDSGNQPQHF
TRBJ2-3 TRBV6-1 CASTRSGGTDTQYF
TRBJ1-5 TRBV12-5 CASGLAQGANQPQHF
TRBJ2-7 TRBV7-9 CASSSRQGGDEQYF
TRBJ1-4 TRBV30 CAWNLGTESEKLFF
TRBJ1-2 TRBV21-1 CASSKGTDGYTF
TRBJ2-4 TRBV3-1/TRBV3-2 CASSQGGAGKNIQYF
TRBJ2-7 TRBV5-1 CASSKGTGGSYEQYF
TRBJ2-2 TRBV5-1 CASSLARPLSGGELFF
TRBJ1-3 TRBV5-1 CASSSRTGTGGNTIYF
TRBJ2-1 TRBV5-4 CASRQAGTSYNEQFF
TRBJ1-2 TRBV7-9 CASSSTSGDYGYTF
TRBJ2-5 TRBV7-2 CASSLLVDKTQYF
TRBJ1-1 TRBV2 CASSEWTGVNTEAFF
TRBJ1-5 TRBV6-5 CASSYESNQPQHF
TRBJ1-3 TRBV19 CATLSGNTIYF
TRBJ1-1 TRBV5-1 CASSLVGTGRNTEAFF
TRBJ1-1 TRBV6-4 CASSDSGRGNTEAFF
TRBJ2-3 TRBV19 CASSMRGGRDTQYF
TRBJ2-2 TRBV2 CASSGRLRGRTGELFF
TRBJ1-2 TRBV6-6 CASSTLRQGDYGYTF
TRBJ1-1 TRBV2 CASSEVRDTEAFF
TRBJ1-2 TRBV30 CAWSDPGTSQTWGYGYTF
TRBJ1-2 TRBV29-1 CPSPAGGWGYTF
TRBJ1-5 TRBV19 CASSIVVGKQPQHF
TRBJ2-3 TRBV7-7 CASSLGTNTDTQYF
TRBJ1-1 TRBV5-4 CASSLEWTGFGRNTEAFF